The rows below give T cell receptor beta chains drawn from one sample of a study of T cells in Graves' hyperthyroidism and ophthalmopathy. One entry per CDR3 protein, called by TCRdb with MiXCR from the multiplex PCR reads. The top ten clones hold around 11% of a sample with about 520,000 distinct CDR3 sequences, about 24% of them seen once. Sequences were obtained from blood. The receptors here all came from a woman aged 30 to 39 with Graves' ophthalmopathy. CDR3s include the opening cysteine and the closing phenylalanine or tryptophan. A D gene is named only where the DNA matches it firmly. Clone size is shown for a subset of rows, as once, few, many or a class of expanded clone.

j_gene: TRBJ1-2
d_gene: TRBD1
abundance: few
v_gene: TRBV6-1
CDR3aa: CASRRDRRVGGYTF
CDR3nt: TGTGCCAGCAGACGGGACAGGCGAGTCGGTGGCTACACCTTC

j_gene: TRBJ2-7
d_gene: -
abundance: many
v_gene: TRBV20-1
CDR3aa: CSALSGHAVLGSYEQYF
CDR3nt: TGCAGTGCTCTCAGCGGGCACGCAGTACTGGGGTCCTACGAGCAGTACTTC

j_gene: TRBJ1-6
d_gene: -
abundance: -
v_gene: TRBV30
CDR3aa: CAWSVRGRHLGNSPLHF
CDR3nt: TGTGCCTGGAGTGTTCGAGGCCGCCACCTCGGGAATTCACCCCTCCACTTT

j_gene: TRBJ1-2
d_gene: -
abundance: many
v_gene: TRBV20-1
CDR3aa: CSARDYGHYGYTF
CDR3nt: TGCAGTGCTAGAGATTATGGGCACTATGGCTACACCTTC

j_gene: TRBJ2-5
d_gene: TRBD1
abundance: many
v_gene: TRBV27
CDR3aa: CAVSGGVGETQYF
CDR3nt: TGTGCCGTGTCAGGGGGCGTGGGGGAGACCCAGTACTTC

j_gene: TRBJ1-5
d_gene: -
abundance: few
v_gene: TRBV5-4
CDR3aa: CASSLGGMGQPQHF
CDR3nt: TGTGCCAGCAGCTTGGGGGGAATGGGCCAGCCCCAGCATTTT

j_gene: TRBJ2-7
d_gene: TRBD1
abundance: -
v_gene: TRBV20-1
CDR3aa: CSASDLFRTGVYEQYF
CDR3nt: TGCAGTGCTAGCGATCTGTTTAGGACAGGGGTTTACGAGCAGTACTTC

j_gene: TRBJ2-7
d_gene: TRBD1
abundance: few
v_gene: TRBV6-1
CDR3aa: CASSETGGSSYEQYF
CDR3nt: TGTGCCAGCAGTGAGACAGGGGGCAGCTCCTACGAGCAGTACTTC

j_gene: TRBJ1-1
d_gene: -
abundance: -
v_gene: TRBV4-1
CDR3aa: CASSQEERGRTEAFF
CDR3nt: TGCGCCAGCAGCCAAGAGGAGAGGGGTCGGACTGAAGCTTTCTTT

j_gene: TRBJ1-2
d_gene: -
abundance: many
v_gene: TRBV6-5
CDR3aa: CASSYSGGTGYTF
CDR3nt: TGTGCCAGCAGTTACTCAGGAGGGACTGGCTACACCTTC

j_gene: TRBJ2-7
d_gene: -
abundance: -
v_gene: TRBV20-1
CDR3aa: CSARMDVRTPSYEQYF
CDR3nt: TGCAGTGCTAGAATGGACGTTCGGACTCCCTCCTACGAGCAGTACTTC

j_gene: TRBJ2-5
d_gene: -
abundance: many
v_gene: TRBV7-7
CDR3aa: CASSLVGDREVGETQYF
CDR3nt: TGTGCTAGCAGCTTAGTCGGTGACAGGGAGGTTGGGGAGACCCAGTACTTC

j_gene: TRBJ1-1
d_gene: -
abundance: many
v_gene: TRBV7-3
CDR3aa: CASRGPENTEAFF
CDR3nt: TGTGCCAGCAGAGGGCCGGAGAACACTGAAGCTTTCTTT

j_gene: TRBJ1-5
d_gene: -
abundance: many
v_gene: TRBV6-5
CDR3aa: CASSYQTVYSNQPQHF
CDR3nt: TGTGCCAGCAGTTACCAGACAGTTTATAGCAATCAGCCCCAGCATTTT

j_gene: TRBJ1-5
d_gene: -
abundance: many
v_gene: TRBV11-1
CDR3aa: CASSHGGQAQDQPQHF
CDR3nt: TGTGCCAGCAGCCACGGCGGGCAGGCTCAAGATCAGCCCCAGCATTTT

j_gene: TRBJ2-7
d_gene: -
abundance: many
v_gene: TRBV7-2
CDR3aa: CASSLARGVAYEQYF
CDR3nt: TGTGCCAGCAGCTTAGCGCGGGGAGTGGCCTACGAGCAGTACTTC

j_gene: TRBJ2-7
d_gene: TRBD1
abundance: few
v_gene: TRBV9
CDR3aa: CASSGDLDRAYEQYF
CDR3nt: TGTGCCAGCAGCGGAGACTTGGACAGGGCCTACGAGCAGTACTTC

j_gene: TRBJ1-1
d_gene: -
abundance: many
v_gene: TRBV6-5
CDR3aa: CASRPSGNTEAFF
CDR3nt: TGTGCCAGCAGGCCGTCAGGGAACACTGAAGCTTTCTTT

j_gene: TRBJ2-6
d_gene: TRBD1
abundance: many
v_gene: TRBV28
CDR3aa: CASEDRRSAGANVLTF
CDR3nt: TGTGCCAGCGAGGACAGGAGATCTGCTGGGGCCAACGTCCTGACTTTC

j_gene: TRBJ2-2
d_gene: TRBD1
abundance: many
v_gene: TRBV6-4
CDR3aa: CASRDRDSGELFF
CDR3nt: TGTGCCAGCAGAGACAGGGATTCCGGGGAGCTGTTTTTT

j_gene: TRBJ1-1
d_gene: -
abundance: many
v_gene: TRBV2
CDR3aa: CASSGSGKTEAFF
CDR3nt: TGTGCCAGCAGTGGTTCAGGGAAGACTGAAGCTTTCTTT

j_gene: TRBJ1-1
d_gene: -
abundance: many
v_gene: TRBV6-1
CDR3aa: CASSPEVLPANTEAFF
CDR3nt: TGTGCCAGCAGTCCCGAGGTCCTGCCGGCGAACACTGAAGCTTTCTTT

j_gene: TRBJ2-5
d_gene: -
abundance: -
v_gene: TRBV6-5
CDR3aa: CASSYTYGAGETQYF
CDR3nt: TGTGCCAGCAGTTACACCTATGGTGCGGGAGAGACCCAGTACTTC

j_gene: TRBJ1-2
d_gene: -
abundance: few
v_gene: TRBV20-1
CDR3aa: CSARDGRGTNYGYTF
CDR3nt: TGCAGTGCTAGAGATGGCCGAGGGACTAACTATGGCTACACCTTC

j_gene: TRBJ1-3
d_gene: -
abundance: many
v_gene: TRBV29-1
CDR3aa: CSVEDETRPGNTIYF
CDR3nt: TGCAGCGTTGAGGATGAAACCAGGCCTGGAAACACCATATATTTT

j_gene: TRBJ2-2
d_gene: TRBD2
abundance: -
v_gene: TRBV11-2
CDR3aa: CASSTRSGRRTGELFF
CDR3nt: TGTGCCAGCAGCACTAGAAGCGGGAGGCGTACCGGGGAGCTGTTTTTT

j_gene: TRBJ1-5
d_gene: -
abundance: many
v_gene: TRBV2
CDR3aa: CASRGTDQPQHF
CDR3nt: TGTGCCAGCCGGGGCACCGATCAGCCCCAGCATTTT

j_gene: TRBJ2-4
d_gene: -
abundance: -
v_gene: TRBV20-1
CDR3aa: CSAREEGYKNIQYF
CDR3nt: TGCAGTGCTAGAGAGGAGGGGTATAAAAACATTCAGTACTTC

j_gene: TRBJ1-1
d_gene: -
abundance: many
v_gene: TRBV12-3/TRBV12-4
CDR3aa: CASSGAVVEAFF
CDR3nt: TGTGCCAGCAGCGGGGCGGTGGTTGAAGCTTTCTTT

j_gene: TRBJ1-2
d_gene: -
abundance: few
v_gene: TRBV12-5
CDR3aa: CASGLVPDLGELANYGYTF
CDR3nt: TGTGCTAGTGGTTTGGTACCCGACTTGGGGGAGTTAGCTAACTATGGCTACACCTTC

j_gene: TRBJ1-2
d_gene: TRBD1
abundance: many
v_gene: TRBV27
CDR3aa: CASSPRDRLNGYTF
CDR3nt: TGTGCCAGCAGTCCCAGGGACAGGTTGAATGGCTACACCTTC

j_gene: TRBJ2-5
d_gene: -
abundance: many
v_gene: TRBV11-2
CDR3aa: CASSRERQETQYF
CDR3nt: TGTGCCAGCAGCCGCGAGCGCCAAGAGACCCAGTACTTC

j_gene: TRBJ2-5
d_gene: -
abundance: many
v_gene: TRBV10-3
CDR3aa: CATGLGVGTQYF
CDR3nt: TGTGCCACCGGACTGGGTGTCGGGACCCAGTACTTC

j_gene: TRBJ2-5
d_gene: TRBD2
abundance: -
v_gene: TRBV6-1
CDR3aa: CASSRARRRGGETQYF
CDR3nt: TGTGCCAGCAGTCGCGCAAGGAGGCGGGGGGGAGAGACCCAGTACTTC

j_gene: TRBJ1-1
d_gene: -
abundance: many
v_gene: TRBV11-2
CDR3aa: CASSLDVGTGGWNTEAFF
CDR3nt: TGTGCCAGCAGCTTAGATGTAGGCACGGGGGGGTGGAACACTGAAGCTTTCTTT

j_gene: TRBJ1-2
d_gene: -
abundance: many
v_gene: TRBV5-1
CDR3aa: CASSTSGSYGYTF
CDR3nt: TGCGCCAGCAGCACCTCTGGATCCTATGGCTACACCTTC

j_gene: TRBJ1-2
d_gene: -
abundance: many
v_gene: TRBV6-2/TRBV6-3
CDR3aa: CASSLPSRGNGYTF
CDR3nt: TGTGCCAGCAGCCTACCCTCCCGCGGAAATGGCTACACCTTC

j_gene: TRBJ1-2
d_gene: -
abundance: many
v_gene: TRBV7-3
CDR3aa: CASSPLDGDYGYTF
CDR3nt: TGTGCCAGCAGCCCGCTGGACGGAGACTATGGCTACACCTTC

j_gene: TRBJ1-1
d_gene: TRBD1
abundance: many
v_gene: TRBV11-2
CDR3aa: CASSRLDRGLTTEAFF
CDR3nt: TGTGCCAGCAGCCGGCTTGACAGGGGGCTGACCACTGAAGCTTTCTTT

j_gene: TRBJ2-2
d_gene: -
abundance: many
v_gene: TRBV20-1
CDR3aa: CSASLQGYDTGELFF
CDR3nt: TGCAGTGCTAGCCTACAGGGATATGACACCGGGGAGCTGTTTTTT

j_gene: TRBJ1-2
d_gene: TRBD1
abundance: -
v_gene: TRBV12-3/TRBV12-4
CDR3aa: CASSLAVGQGYGYTF
CDR3nt: TGTGCCAGCAGTTTAGCGGTTGGACAGGGCTATGGCTACACCTTC

j_gene: TRBJ2-7
d_gene: TRBD2
abundance: -
v_gene: TRBV2
CDR3aa: CASTGGGRQPYF
CDR3nt: TGTGCCAGCACTGGGGGCGGGAGGCAACCGTACTTC

j_gene: TRBJ1-1
d_gene: -
abundance: many
v_gene: TRBV30
CDR3aa: CAWSMRGEDTEAFF
CDR3nt: TGTGCCTGGAGTATGAGGGGGGAAGACACTGAAGCTTTCTTT

j_gene: TRBJ1-5
d_gene: -
abundance: few
v_gene: TRBV10-2
CDR3aa: CASSSFPRARGQPQHF
CDR3nt: TGCGCCAGCAGTTCCTTTCCCAGGGCTCGTGGCCAGCCCCAGCATTTT

j_gene: TRBJ2-5
d_gene: TRBD2
abundance: few
v_gene: TRBV13
CDR3aa: CASSITGLAAAETQYF
CDR3nt: TGTGCCAGCAGCATCACGGGACTAGCGGCGGCAGAGACCCAGTACTTC

j_gene: TRBJ2-2
d_gene: TRBD1
abundance: many
v_gene: TRBV12-3/TRBV12-4
CDR3aa: CASRTEDRENTGELFF
CDR3nt: TGTGCCAGCCGGACCGAGGACAGGGAGAACACCGGGGAGCTGTTTTTT

j_gene: TRBJ1-5
d_gene: -
abundance: -
v_gene: TRBV6-2/TRBV6-3
CDR3aa: CASSSDIPTYSNQPQHF
CDR3nt: TGTGCCAGCTCCTCGGACATCCCGACTTATAGCAATCAGCCCCAGCATTTT

j_gene: TRBJ1-1
d_gene: -
abundance: many
v_gene: TRBV19
CDR3aa: CASSISPSGVGEAFF
CDR3nt: TGTGCCAGTAGTATTTCCCCGTCCGGAGTCGGTGAAGCTTTCTTT

j_gene: TRBJ2-5
d_gene: -
abundance: -
v_gene: TRBV12-3/TRBV12-4
CDR3aa: CASSPSSRDGTQYF
CDR3nt: TGTGCCAGCAGTCCTTCCTCTAGGGACGGGACCCAGTACTTC

j_gene: TRBJ1-6
d_gene: -
abundance: once
v_gene: TRBV29-1
CDR3aa: CSTRDGNSPLHF
CDR3nt: TGCAGCACCCGGGACGGAAATTCACCCCTCCACTTT

j_gene: TRBJ2-7
d_gene: -
abundance: -
v_gene: TRBV28
CDR3aa: CASSLFVHLYEQYF
CDR3nt: TGTGCCAGCAGTTTATTCGTCCATCTCTACGAGCAGTACTTC

j_gene: TRBJ1-2
d_gene: -
abundance: few
v_gene: TRBV20-1
CDR3aa: CSPLRDTINYGYTF
CDR3nt: TGCAGTCCGCTCCGGGACACCATTAACTATGGCTACACCTTC

j_gene: TRBJ1-5
d_gene: -
abundance: -
v_gene: TRBV6-1
CDR3aa: CASTPMGAGQPQHF
CDR3nt: TGTGCCAGCACCCCGATGGGGGCTGGTCAGCCCCAGCATTTT

j_gene: TRBJ2-7
d_gene: -
abundance: many
v_gene: TRBV27
CDR3aa: CASSLYFRLLQGPAYEQYF
CDR3nt: TGTGCCAGCAGTTTATATTTTCGACTGCTCCAGGGGCCCGCCTACGAGCAGTACTTC

j_gene: TRBJ1-1
d_gene: -
abundance: many
v_gene: TRBV2
CDR3aa: CASSVYRQENTEAFF
CDR3nt: TGTGCCAGCAGTGTGTACCGACAGGAGAACACTGAAGCTTTCTTT

j_gene: TRBJ2-2
d_gene: TRBD1
abundance: many
v_gene: TRBV6-2/TRBV6-3
CDR3aa: CASSYTRTGDTGELFF
CDR3nt: TGTGCCAGCAGTTACACCCGGACAGGGGACACCGGGGAGCTGTTTTTT

j_gene: TRBJ1-6
d_gene: TRBD1
abundance: many
v_gene: TRBV2
CDR3aa: CASSDFPGQGSPLHF
CDR3nt: TGTGCCAGCAGTGACTTCCCGGGACAGGGTTCACCCCTCCACTTT

j_gene: TRBJ1-2
d_gene: TRBD1
abundance: -
v_gene: TRBV7-9
CDR3aa: CASSLLGQDFYTF
CDR3nt: TGTGCCAGCAGCTTATTGGGACAGGACTTCTACACCTTC

j_gene: TRBJ1-2
d_gene: -
abundance: many
v_gene: TRBV19
CDR3aa: CASSRGGYGYTF
CDR3nt: TGTGCCAGTAGTAGAGGCGGCTATGGCTACACCTTC

j_gene: TRBJ1-1
d_gene: -
abundance: many
v_gene: TRBV6-2/TRBV6-3
CDR3aa: CASTFRAEAFF
CDR3nt: TGTGCCAGCACCTTCAGGGCCGAAGCTTTCTTT